The rows below give T cell receptor beta chains drawn from one sample of a study of cytomegalovirus exposure and HLA in healthy donors. Sequencing used immunoSEQ multiplex PCR; TCRdb keeps in-frame clones, though not all of them. The sample yields roughly 140,000 clones, around four fifths seen once. The specimen was PBMCs. The receptors stem from a boy aged 2 to 9 in good health and CMV-seronegative. Both conserved end residues are part of each CDR3. A D gene is named only where the DNA matches it firmly. Clone size, where shown, is once, few, many, or a class for clones that have expanded.

j_call,d_call,clone_size,v_call,cdr3_nt,cdr3_aa
TRBJ2-1,TRBD2,NA,TRBV5-5,TGTGCCAGCAGTCATCTACTAGCGGGAGGGCGTAGTGAGCAGTTCTTC,CASSHLLAGGRSEQFF
TRBJ2-7,TRBD1,NA,TRBV6-5,TGTGCCAGCAGTTACTGGGGACAGGGGGAGGGCGAGCAGTACTTC,CASSYWGQGEGEQYF
TRBJ2-1,NA,NA,TRBV7-3,TGTGCCAGCAGCTTAAACAGCTGGGATGAGCAGTTCTTC,CASSLNSWDEQFF
TRBJ2-2,TRBD1,NA,TRBV27,TGTGCCAGCATCAGACAGGGGGGCACCGGGGAGCTGTTTTTT,CASIRQGGTGELFF
TRBJ2-1,TRBD1,NA,TRBV28,TGTGCCAGCAGTTTGGGCACAGGGGGGAATGAGCAGTTCTTC,CASSLGTGGNEQFF
TRBJ2-2,TRBD2,NA,TRBV5-8,TGTGCCAGCAGCCCCGGGACTAGCGGGACCCCCGGGGAGCTGTTTTTT,CASSPGTSGTPGELFF
TRBJ2-3,NA,few,TRBV2,TGTGCCAGCAGCAACCTCGGACTACCCACAGATACGCAGTATTTT,CASSNLGLPTDTQYF
TRBJ1-2,NA,NA,TRBV6-5,TGTGCCAGCAGGGACATCGCGATCTATGGCTACACCTTC,CASRDIAIYGYTF
TRBJ2-7,TRBD1,NA,TRBV7-8,TGTGCCAGCAGCAATAGGAGGCGGGGGACAGGGTTTACGGGGACGTCCTACGAGCAGTACTTC,CASSNRRRGTGFTGTSYEQYF
TRBJ2-1,TRBD1,NA,TRBV6-6,TGTGCCAGCAGCGATCCCGGGGGGACAGGGGGCACGGAGCAGTTCTTC,CASSDPGGTGGTEQFF
TRBJ2-6,NA,NA,TRBV19,TGTGCCAGTAGTATTCGCCGCGGCTGGGAGGCCGCCAACGTCCTGACTTTC,CASSIRRGWEAANVLTF
TRBJ1-2,NA,NA,TRBV30,TGTGCCTATTTAAGGCGGCGGGGAGAAAGGTTCGATGGCTACACCTTC,CAYLRRRGERFDGYTF
TRBJ1-4,NA,NA,TRBV18,TGTGCCAGCTCATCAGAGGTATCTGTAACTAATGAAAAACTGTTTTTT,CASSSEVSVTNEKLFF
TRBJ1-6,NA,NA,TRBV7-9,TGTGCCAGCAGCTTAGCAGGGGCAAGCAATTCACCCCTCCACTTT,CASSLAGASNSPLHF
TRBJ2-1,NA,NA,TRBV10-3,TGTGCCATCAGTCCGGGATCCGAGTCGGATGAGCAGTTCTTC,CAISPGSESDEQFF
TRBJ1-5,TRBD1,NA,TRBV6-6,TGTGCCAGCAGTTCGCGGGACAGGGTTAATCAGCCCCAGCATTTT,CASSSRDRVNQPQHF
TRBJ1-1,NA,NA,TRBV2,TGTGCCAGTTCGGGCGATGGGGAGGCTTTGAGGAACACTGAAGCTTTCTTT,CASSGDGEALRNTEAFF
TRBJ1-4,TRBD1,NA,TRBV11-2,TGTGCCAGCAGGACAGGGACAGGGAAGAGCACTAATGAAAAACTGTTTTTT,CASRTGTGKSTNEKLFF
TRBJ2-7,NA,NA,TRBV5-1,TGCGCCAGCAGCCCAGGGGACAACTCCTACGAGCAGTACTTC,CASSPGDNSYEQYF
TRBJ1-1,NA,NA,TRBV6-5,TGTGCCAGCAGTTACGTCGCTGGGGCAGCGACTGAAGCTTTCTTT,CASSYVAGAATEAFF
TRBJ1-2,TRBD1,NA,TRBV27,TGTGCCAGCAGTTCTACCGGGACAGGCATGTATGGCTACACCTTC,CASSSTGTGMYGYTF
TRBJ1-5,NA,NA,TRBV6-6,TGTGCCAGCAGTTACTGGGCTAGCAATCAGCCCCAGCATTTT,CASSYWASNQPQHF
TRBJ1-3,NA,once,TRBV5-1,TGCGCCAGCAGCTTGGAACCGGGTACCGGAAACACCATATATTTT,CASSLEPGTGNTIYF
TRBJ1-1,NA,NA,TRBV12-5,TGTGCTAGTGGTTTGGTACGCAGACATTCCGCTTTCTTT,CASGLVRRHSAFF
TRBJ1-1,NA,NA,TRBV7-9,TGTGCCAGCAGCTTAGGGTCCCCCGGAGCTTTCTTT,CASSLGSPGAFF
TRBJ2-3,NA,NA,TRBV28,TGTGCCAGCAGTTTACTGCCCCGGAGGGACGGGAGCACAGATACGCAGTATTTT,CASSLLPRRDGSTDTQYF
TRBJ1-4,NA,NA,TRBV2,TGTGCCAGCACCAGAAGCCTAAAGAACCCGGGGGAAAAACTGTTTTTT,CASTRSLKNPGEKLFF
TRBJ2-5,NA,once,TRBV6-5,TGTGCCAGCAGTTATCGCCAGGGGGAGACCCAGTACTTC,CASSYRQGETQYF
TRBJ1-4,NA,NA,TRBV28,TGTGCCAGCAGTTTAGAGCCCCGTACAGGGTTGGGTAATGAAAAACTGTTTTTT,CASSLEPRTGLGNEKLFF
TRBJ2-3,NA,few,TRBV5-1,TGCGCCAGCAGCCATAAAGTACTAAACACAGATACGCAGTATTTT,CASSHKVLNTDTQYF
TRBJ2-3,NA,once,TRBV15,TGTGCCACCAGCAGAGGGCGCGGGTTCACGCAGTATTTT,CATSRGRGFTQYF
TRBJ2-6,NA,NA,TRBV29-1,TGCAGCGTTGAAGGGCGGGCTGACAACTCTGGGGCCAACGTCCTGACTTTC,CSVEGRADNSGANVLTF
TRBJ2-3,TRBD2,NA,TRBV9,TGTGCCAGCAGCGTAGCGACTAGCGGGGGGGCAGATACGCAGTATTTT,CASSVATSGGADTQYF
TRBJ2-2,TRBD1,NA,TRBV25-1,TGTGCCAGCAGTGATCCGGCCCGGACAGGGATGACCGGGGAGCTGTTTTTT,CASSDPARTGMTGELFF
TRBJ2-7,TRBD1,NA,TRBV5-1,TGCGCCAGCAGCCCGGAAGGACAGGGGGCCGCAGTGGGTTACGAGCAGTACTTC,CASSPEGQGAAVGYEQYF
TRBJ2-7,TRBD1,few,TRBV27,TGTGCCAGCAGTTTGTACCTCCCGGGACAGGGCTCCTACGAGCAGTACTTC,CASSLYLPGQGSYEQYF
TRBJ2-7,TRBD2,NA,TRBV4-1,TGCGCCAGCAGCCAACAAGAGACTAGCGGGGGAACCTACGAGCAGTACTTC,CASSQQETSGGTYEQYF
TRBJ1-2,TRBD1,NA,TRBV6-4,TGTGCCAGCAGTGACGGACAGGGGGCCTATGGCTACACCTTC,CASSDGQGAYGYTF
TRBJ2-7,NA,NA,TRBV4-2,TGTGCCAGCAGCCAATTCAATCAGGGCCGGATTTACGAGCAGTACTTC,CASSQFNQGRIYEQYF
TRBJ2-5,NA,NA,TRBV5-1,TGCGCCAGCAGCTCGGGGCCGGGAGAAGAGACCCAGTACTTC,CASSSGPGEETQYF
TRBJ2-7,TRBD2,NA,TRBV4-1,TGCGCCAGCAGCCAAGGAAGCGGGAGGACTCGGGGTGGCGAGCAGTACTTC,CASSQGSGRTRGGEQYF
TRBJ2-3,TRBD1,NA,TRBV7-2,TGTGCCAGCAGTTCCCACGTCGGGACAGGGGGCTGGGAGACGCAGTATTTT,CASSSHVGTGGWETQYF
TRBJ2-5,TRBD1,NA,TRBV5-4,TGTGCCAGCAGCCCAGGGACAGGGGGACAAGAGACCCAGTACTTC,CASSPGTGGQETQYF
TRBJ1-2,NA,NA,TRBV4-2,TGTGCCAGCAGCCAAGACGGGTTTGTGGGCTACACCTTC,CASSQDGFVGYTF
TRBJ1-5,TRBD1,NA,TRBV28,TGTGCCAGCAGCCGGACAGGGACTAGCAATCAGCCCCAGCATTTT,CASSRTGTSNQPQHF
TRBJ2-1,TRBD1,NA,TRBV11-2,TGTGCCAGCAGCCCGAACCCCGGGACAGACAATGAGCAGTTCTTC,CASSPNPGTDNEQFF
TRBJ2-1,NA,once,TRBV13,TGTGCCAGCAGCCAACAGGGACATTCCTACAATGAGCAGTTCTTC,CASSQQGHSYNEQFF
TRBJ2-6,NA,once,TRBV27,TGTGCCAGCAGTTTATATTACGGTGGAACAGTAAGCTCTGGGGCCAACGTCCTGACTTTC,CASSLYYGGTVSSGANVLTF
TRBJ1-1,TRBD1,NA,TRBV6-1,TGTGCCAGCACCGAGACAGGGGCGGACACTGAAGCTTTCTTT,CASTETGADTEAFF
TRBJ1-2,TRBD1,NA,TRBV30,TGTGCCTGGAGTGGCCACGAAATCCAGGGGGGAGGCTACACCTTC,CAWSGHEIQGGGYTF
TRBJ2-7,TRBD1,NA,TRBV29-1,TGCAGCGGCCGGGACAGGGAGGACGAGCAGTACTTC,CSGRDREDEQYF